This T cell receptor (beta chain) was documented in a study of T cells in Graves' hyperthyroidism and ophthalmopathy. The source material, RNA transcripts, was used to amplify TCR beta CDR3 regions. First-round RT-PCR of the TCR CDR3 relied on the HTBI primer set. TCRdb analysed the multiplex PCR reads with MiXCR anew, one entry per CDR3 protein. The sample has 490,000 or so distinct CDR3 sequences, roughly 16% seen once. The CDR3 length is 17 residues. Germline-derived CDR1 and CDR2 are MNHNS and SASEGT. Trimming at V came to 6 bases and at J to 6 bases, leaving 11 bases not matched to a gene. It was uncontrolled infection, other autoimmune disease, pregnancy or lactation that excluded patients.

Sequencing input: blood. This TCR derives from a woman aged 25-40 years with Graves' ophthalmopathy. The chain uses TRBV6-1 and TRBJ1-4; 12 nucleotides line up with TRBD1. The chain's CDR3 is CASRLTGQGAVYEKLFF. The CDR3, as DNA: TGTGCCAGCAGGTTGACGGGACAGGGGGCCGTTTATGAAAAACTGTTTTTT.